The 27 T cell receptor beta chains presented below share a single source sample, sequenced in a study of blood T cells in healthy people across ages. Next came a second PCR, run for about 7 to 12 cycles, which used a sample-barcoded 5' primer along with a J-beta primer mix. TCRdb analysed the 5' RACE reads with MiXCR anew, one entry per CDR3 protein. Of some 1.6 million distinct CDR3 sequences in the sample, about 32% were seen once. The sequenced material came from blood. Source of these receptors: a woman in her twenties or thirties in good health.

The genes are TRBV9 and TRBJ2-1; 12 bases map to TRBD2. V was clipped by 0 bases and J by 8 bases; unmatched bases: 3. The length of the CDR3 is 15 residues. CDR1 is SGDLS, CDR2 YYNGEE, per germline. CDR3 protein: CASSVVTSGSHEQFF. CDR3 nucleotide sequence: TGTGCCAGCAGCGTAGTGACTAGCGGGAGCCATGAGCAGTTCTTC.

This clonotype showed up just a few times. This rearrangement joins TRBV9 to TRBJ1-6; D unresolved. The V end was cut by 3 bases, the J end by 12 bases, with 10 bases between. The CDR3 length is 12 residues. In germline, CDR1 is SGDLS, CDR2 YYNGEE. The CDR3 DNA reads TGTGCCAGCAGCGGATCAACTGGACCCCTCCACTTT. Translation gives CASSGSTGPLHF.

The V gene is TRBV12-3 or TRBV12-4, the J gene TRBJ1-2; D may be TRBD1 (5 bases). CDR3 size: 14 residues. Trimming stripped 4 bases from V and 4 bases from J, with 13 bases between. In nucleotides, the CDR3 is TGTGCCAGCAGTTCCCGGGACCGGCCCTATGGCTACACCTTC. It codes for CASSSRDRPYGYTF.

This clonotype was seen a handful of times. The V and J genes are TRBV10-3 and TRBJ2-4; D is perhaps TRBD2 (6 bases). The J call may be faulty, since TRBJ2-7 better matches the DNA end. The germline CDR1 and CDR2 sequences are ENHRY and SYGVKD. CDR3 size: 12 residues. The CDR3 spells CAISRERHEQYF. The CDR3 coding sequence is TGTGCCATCAGTCGGGAGAGGCACGAGCAGTACTTC.

The V call is TRBV15, the J call TRBJ2-3; the D is unclear. The CDR3 extends over 14 amino acids. Per germline, CDR1 LNHNV and CDR2 YYDKDF (reference sequence). V lost 8 bases and J lost 4, with 16 bases in between. As DNA, the CDR3 is TGTGCCACCCGAGTGAGGATGAGGCCAGATACGCAGTATTTT. Its protein is CATRVRMRPDTQYF.

The rearrangement joins TRBV28 to TRBJ2-1, with 10 nucleotides matching TRBD2. Germline trimming cut 3 bases from V and 10 bases from J; bases unmatched to any gene: 9. CDR1 and CDR2 from the germline V gene are MDHEN and SYDVKM. CDR3 size: 15 residues. The DNA of the CDR3 is TGTGCCAGCAGTTTTTTTACTAGCGGGATTCAGGAGCAGTTCTTC. Translated, it gives CASSFFTSGIQEQFF.

In this sample, this clonotype turned up many times. The chain uses TRBV7-9 and TRBJ2-1, with 8 positions matching TRBD1. This CDR3 has 15 amino acids. The ends lost 1 base at V and 7 bases at J; junction bases unmatched: 6. Germline CDR1 SEHNR, CDR2 FQNEAQ (reference sequence). This CDR3 is CASSLGTGGVNEQFF. The CDR3, as DNA: TGTGCCAGCAGCTTAGGCACAGGGGGAGTGAATGAGCAGTTCTTC. Drawing the rest from reference TRBV7-9 and TRBJ2-1, the complete variable domain is DTGVSQNPRHKITKRGQNVTFRCDPISEHNRLYWYRQTLGQGPEFLTYFQNEAQLEKSRLLSDRFSAERPKGSFSTLEIQRTEQGDSAMYLCASSLGTGGVNEQFFGPGTRLTVL.

This clonotype showed up many times. The chain carries TRBV6-5 and TRBJ2-1; D is tentatively TRBD1 or TRBD2 (5 bases each). Trimming cost V 0 bases and J 9 bases, with 9 bases left between them. The CDR3 totals 13 residues. The V gene's germline CDR1 is MNHEY and CDR2 SVGAGI. The CDR3 nucleotides are TGTGCCAGCAGTTACTCGGGGGTGGGTGAGCAGTTCTTC. This encodes CASSYSGVGEQFF.

This sequence joins TRBV10-3 and TRBJ2-1; 7 bases match TRBD2. Per the germline V gene, CDR1 is ENHRY and CDR2 is SYGVKD. This CDR3 has 15 amino acids. Trimming at V came to 0 bases and at J to 7 bases, leaving 6 bases not matched to a gene. The chain's CDR3 is CAISESGGGSNEQFF. DNA of the CDR3: TGTGCCATCAGTGAGTCCGGGGGAGGGTCAAATGAGCAGTTCTTC.

The J gene is TRBJ1-2, the V gene TRBV27; no definite D call. This CDR3 region has 12 residues. Germline-derived CDR1 and CDR2 are MNHEY and SMNVEV (reference sequence). Deletions cut 6 bases from V and 8 bases from J, with 13 bases between. Here the CDR3 reads CASRRWGGGYTF. CDR3 nucleotides: TGTGCCAGCAGGAGGTGGGGAGGAGGCTACACCTTC.

Comment on this clonotype: At one boundary the junction diverges from the germline segment, which might be a read error. This chain joins TRBV20-1 and TRBJ2-7; D gene unclear. This CDR3 contains 14 residues. Germline V CDR1 and CDR2: DFQATT, SNEGSKA (reference sequence). CDR3 sequence: CSAGPGRSSHEQYF. CDR3 DNA sequence: TGCAGTGCTGGACCGGGTCGAAGCTCCCACGAGCAGTACTTC.

This sequence joins TRBV6-1 and TRBJ2-3; unclear D gene. This CDR3 region has 12 residues. The germline V gene has CDR1 MNHNS and CDR2 SASEGT. Trimming stripped 7 bases from V and 1 base from J, with 6 bases between. Here the CDR3 DNA reads TGTGCCAGCATGGGCGGCACAGATACGCAGTATTTT. Translating it yields CASMGGTDTQYF.

A word on this clonotype: At one boundary the junction diverges from the germline segment, which might be a read error. The V gene is TRBV7-3, the J gene TRBJ2-3, with D unclear. The CDR3 has 15 residues. Germline V CDR1 and CDR2: SGHTA, FQGTGA. The CDR3 nucleotides are TGTGACAGCAGCCCCCGCGGCAGATACACAGATACGCAGTATTTT. Its protein is CDSSPRGRYTDTQYF. Full variable domain (outside the CDR3, taken from reference TRBV7-3 and TRBJ2-3): GAGVSQTPSNKVTEKGKYVELRCDPISGHTALYWYRQSLGQGPEFLIYFQGTGAADDSGLPNDRFFAVRPEGSVSTLKIQRTERGDSAVYLCDSSPRGRYTDTQYFGPGTRLTVL.

Notes on this clonotype: Compared with germline, one end of the junction differs, possibly owing to a read error. This rearrangement joins TRBV5-1 to TRBJ2-1; 7 nucleotides line up with TRBD2. The CDR3 length is 13 residues. Looked up from germline, CDR1 is SGHRS and CDR2 is YFSETQ. This CDR3 reads CVSSAGVYNEQFF. The CDR3 DNA is TGCGTCAGCAGCGCGGGGGTCTACAATGAGCAGTTCTTC.

The V gene is TRBV7-3, the J gene TRBJ2-7; a weak D match, TRBD2 (5 bases). This CDR3 has 14 amino acids. CDR1 is SGHTA, CDR2 FQGTGA, per germline. V lost 4 bases to trimming and J lost 0 bases, with 10 bases between them. This CDR3 reads CASSSGWGSYEQYF. The DNA of the CDR3 is TGTGCCAGCAGCTCGGGGTGGGGCTCCTACGAGCAGTACTTC.

The rearrangement uses TRBV5-1 and TRBJ2-5; D not certain. Trimming took 5 bases from V and 0 from J, leaving 11 bases between them. The V gene's germline CDR1 is SGHRS and CDR2 YFSETQ. The CDR3 totals 14 residues. The DNA for the CDR3 is TGCGCCAGCAGTGACGGCGACAACCAAGAGACCCAGTACTTC. The encoded protein is CASSDGDNQETQYF.

This chain links TRBV4-1 with TRBJ1-2; D is unclear. Trimming cost V 4 bases and J 6 bases, with 12 bases left between them. The germline V gene has CDR1 MGHRA and CDR2 YSYEKL. The CDR3 extends over 13 amino acids. DNA of the CDR3: TGCGCCAGCAGCCGGAGTGAGCGCCATGGCTACACCTTC. This translates into CASSRSERHGYTF.

The rearrangement links TRBV5-1 to TRBJ2-7; 8 bases fit TRBD2. The CDR3 consists of 18 residues. V shed 4 bases, J shed 3 bases, and the junction held 18 bases outside the gene matches. Germline values: CDR1 SGHRS, CDR2 YFSETQ. DNA for the CDR3: TGCGCCAGCAGCCCTGGTGGGACTAGACGTGATACGGACTACGAGCAGTACTTC. Translation gives CASSPGGTRRDTDYEQYF.

This clonotype came up a few times. The chain links TRBV7-9 to TRBJ2-5, with a weak D call TRBD1 (7 bases). The J call could be wrong; TRBJ2-7 is a better fit for the DNA end. CDR1 and CDR2 (germline): SEHNR, FQNEAQ (reference sequence). This CDR3 region has 15 residues. DNA of the CDR3: TGTGCCAGCAGCTTAGCCGCGGGACAGACATACGAGCAGTACTTC. It specifies CASSLAAGQTYEQYF.

There are a few counts of this clonotype. The chain combines TRBV27 with TRBJ2-3; TRBD1 matches at 7 bases. This CDR3 comprises 16 residues. Germline V gene sequence: CDR1 MNHEY, CDR2 SMNVEV (reference sequence). Losses at the gene ends were 1 base for V and 2 bases for J; bases not matched to a gene: 6. The CDR3 DNA reads as TGTGCCAGCAGTTTATATACCGGGACAGACACAGATACGCAGTATTTT. This sequence encodes CASSLYTGTDTDTQYF.

This clonotype was detected a few times. A read error may explain this, as a much larger clone is one base away. The V gene is TRBV20-1, the J gene TRBJ2-7; tentative D call: TRBD1 (6 bases). The ends were cut back, 5 bases at V and 0 bases at J, with 8 bases in the middle. CDR1 is DFQATT, CDR2 SNEGSKA, per germline (reference sequence). This CDR3 is built from 12 residues. CDR3 bases: TGCAGTGCTCAGGACAGCTCCTACGAGCAGTACTTC. This sequence encodes CSAQDSSYEQYF.

This clonotype has a handful of counts. V gene TRBV27 combines with J gene TRBJ1-1; D gene ambiguous. CDR1 and CDR2 from the germline V gene are MNHEY and SMNVEV (reference sequence). The CDR3 is 13 amino acids. Between the trimmed V and J ends, which lost 4 bases and 6 bases, there was a span of 12 bases. The CDR3 DNA sequence: TGTGCCAGCAGTTCCGGGGTCGCCGCTGAAGCTTTCTTT. Its protein is CASSSGVAAEAFF.

In regard to this clonotype: Compared with germline, one end of the junction differs, possibly owing to a read error. The genes are TRBV20-1 and TRBJ1-2; no reliable D call. This CDR3 spans 12 amino acids. From germline, CDR1 is DFQATT and CDR2 SNEGSKA (reference sequence). CDR3 amino acids: CSAPTDNYDYTF. CDR3 coding DNA: TGCAGTGCCCCTACAGATAACTATGACTACACCTTC.

In this sample, this clonotype turned up a few times. The chain links TRBV20-1 to TRBJ2-5, with unresolved D. The J call may be faulty, since TRBJ2-7 better matches the DNA end. CDR1 is DFQATT, CDR2 SNEGSKA, per germline (reference sequence). The CDR3 is made up of 13 amino acids. This CDR3 reads CSARVVTLYEQYF. The CDR3 coding sequence is TGCAGTGCTAGAGTTGTCACCCTTTACGAGCAGTACTTC.

In its sample, this clonotype was seen a few times. The genes are TRBV5-1 and TRBJ2-3; 10 bases align to TRBD2. The CDR3 has 16 amino acids. Germline loops: CDR1 SGHRS, CDR2 YFSETQ. The V segment lost 4 bases and the J segment 1 base; nucleotides outside the gene matches: 6. The CDR3: CASSLPLAGGTDTQYF. The DNA of the CDR3 is TGCGCCAGCAGCCTCCCTCTAGCGGGGGGCACAGATACGCAGTATTTT.

This clonotype was seen a handful of times. The chain uses TRBV24-1 and TRBJ1-5; D is undetermined. This CDR3 region has 18 residues. Trimming left V 12 bases short and J 3 bases short, with 29 bases between. The V gene's germline CDR1 is KGHDR and CDR2 SFDVKD. CDR3 region: CALTRGMEQFSFNQPQHF. The CDR3 DNA follows: TGTGCCCTCACCAGAGGGATGGAGCAGTTCTCGTTCAATCAGCCCCAGCATTTT.

This clonotype has ten or more counts. The chain joins TRBV11-2 to TRBJ2-3, with 10 positions matching TRBD2. The CDR3 is 20 amino acids. From germline, CDR1 is SGHAT and CDR2 FQNNGV. Trimming removed 4 bases from V and 0 bases from J; junction bases left unmatched: 16. The DNA for the CDR3 is TGTGCCAGCAGCTCCCCTCGTGTAGCGGGGGGTGAAACTAGCACAGATACGCAGTATTTT. Translated: CASSSPRVAGGETSTDTQYF.